Below, 32 T cell receptor beta chains from the same sample are listed, as sequenced in a study of shared clonotypes between healthy human individuals. Sequencing used immunoSEQ multiplex PCR; TCRdb keeps in-frame clones, though not all of them. The sample shows hundreds of thousands of clones, 74% of them seen only once. Sequences were obtained from memory CD4+ T cells sorted from blood. Subset denoted: CD45RA-negative fraction. These receptors came from a young woman in good health.

In this sample, this clone turned up a few times. This chain connects TRBV7-8 to TRBJ2-5, with 7 nucleotides matching TRBD2. CDR3 length equals 15 residues. Germline V CDR1 and CDR2: SGHVS, FQNEAQ. Trimming removed 4 bases from V and 4 bases from J; junction bases left unmatched: 9. CDR3 region: CASSSLRLASETQYF. For the CDR3, the DNA is TGTGCCAGCAGCTCGCTCCGACTAGCATCAGAGACCCAGTACTTC.

This clone was recorded a few times. The chain joins TRBV5-1 to TRBJ1-1; unclear D gene. Looked up from germline, CDR1 is SGHRS and CDR2 is YFSETQ. This CDR3 is built from 15 residues. Trimming took 3 bases from V and 5 from J, leaving 17 bases between them. The CDR3 region has the DNA TGCGCCAGCAGCTCGCCGGACGGAGGCCATACTGAAGCTTTCTTT. Translated: CASSSPDGGHTEAFF.

J is TRBJ2-4 and V is TRBV10-3; 11 bases agree with TRBD2. The CDR3 totals 18 residues. The junction had 10 bases not matched to a gene; V was cut back by 6 bases and J by 0 bases. Germline assignment: CDR1 ENHRY and CDR2 SYGVKD. CDR3 residues: CAISSGTSGPLAKNIQYF. The CDR3 nucleotides read TGTGCCATCAGCTCCGGGACTAGCGGTCCGCTAGCCAAAAACATTCAGTACTTC.

J is TRBJ2-1 and V is TRBV5-1, with 7 bases lining up with TRBD2. After removal of 2 bases from V and 7 bases from J, the junction contained 6 bases not matched to a gene. Germline V gene sequence: CDR1 SGHRS, CDR2 YFSETQ. The CDR3 sequence is 14 residues long. CDR3 bases: TGCGCCAGCAGCTTCGGGGGAGGGCCAAATGAGCAGTTCTTC. Protein: CASSFGGGPNEQFF.

This clone appeared many times. The same CDR3 also results from other DNA sequences found in this sample. The CDR3 protein is CASSLGGGPGETQYF. The CDR3 coding sequence is TGTGCCAGCAGCTTAGGAGGGGGGCCCGGTGAGACCCAGTACTTC. V is TRBV5-4 and J is TRBJ2-5; D may be TRBD1 or TRBD2 (6 bases each). The germline V gene has CDR1 SGHNT and CDR2 YYREEE (reference sequence). This CDR3 is built from 15 residues. The V end lost 2 bases, the J end lost 5 bases, and 16 bases lay between the germline ends.

The chain recombines TRBV5-1 with TRBJ1-1; D perhaps matches TRBD1 (5 bases). The CDR3 is 13 residues long. Trimming pared 1 base from V and 6 bases from J, leaving 10 bases between. The V gene's germline CDR1 is SGHRS and CDR2 YFSETQ. The CDR3 coding sequence is TGCGCCAGCAGCTTGTCCCGGACATCTGAAGCTTTCTTT. Translating it yields CASSLSRTSEAFF.

The J gene is TRBJ1-5, the V gene TRBV4-2; maybe TRBD1 (5 bases). This CDR3 is built from 16 residues. The ends were cut back, 0 bases at V and 0 bases at J, with 9 bases in the middle. Germline assignment: CDR1 LGHNA and CDR2 YNFKEQ. CDR3 coding DNA: TGTGCCAGCAGCCAAGAGGGGGGGATTAGCAATCAGCCCCAGCATTTT. It codes for CASSQEGGISNQPQHF.

This clone turned up a few times. The chain is built from TRBV19 and TRBJ2-5; D possibly corresponds to TRBD2 (6 bases). CDR3 length: 14 amino acids. The V gene's germline CDR1 is LNHDA and CDR2 SQIVND (reference sequence). The germline V and J ends were trimmed by 3 bases and 4 bases, with 12 bases remaining between them. CDR3 sequence (DNA): TGTGCCAGTAGTATCAACGGGGGAGGAGAGACCCAGTACTTC. This translates into CASSINGGGETQYF.

This clone was found a few times. This sample includes further DNA sequences coding for the same CDR3. The chain employs TRBV5-1 and TRBJ2-7; D is ambiguous. Trimming left V 0 bases short and J 1 base short, with 8 bases between. CDR1 is SGHRS, CDR2 YFSETQ, per germline. CDR3 length equals 14 residues. CDR3 in amino acids: CASSLGGRSYEQYF. The CDR3 DNA sequence: TGCGCCAGCAGCTTGGGAGGCCGATCCTACGAGCAGTACTTC.

The V gene is TRBV7-9, the J gene TRBJ2-5; tentatively, D is TRBD1 (5 bases). The DNA end lines up better with TRBJ2-7; the J call may be wrong. Per germline, CDR1 SEHNR and CDR2 FQNEAQ (reference sequence). The CDR3 spans 14 residues. The DNA of the CDR3 is TGTGCCAGCAGCTTAGAGGGGCCCTCCTACGAGCAGTACTTC. This codes for CASSLEGPSYEQYF.

The V call is TRBV5-1, the J call TRBJ2-1; D gene uncertain. V gave up 4 bases and J gave up 9 bases, with 14 bases separating them. This CDR3 is built from 13 residues. In germline, CDR1 is SGHRS, CDR2 YFSETQ. Here the CDR3 reads CASSPILDGEQFF. In DNA, the CDR3 is TGCGCCAGCAGCCCGATCTTAGACGGTGAGCAGTTCTTC.

This chain uses TRBV7-9 with TRBJ2-2, with 7 positions matching TRBD1. This CDR3 has 15 residues. CDR1 and CDR2 from the germline V gene are SEHNR and FQNEAQ (reference sequence). The junction had 7 bases not matched to a gene; V was cut back by 6 bases and J by 3 bases. CDR3 loop: CASREQGQHTGELFF. The CDR3, as DNA: TGTGCCAGCAGGGAGCAGGGACAGCACACCGGGGAGCTGTTTTTT.

The chain recombines TRBV5-1 with TRBJ1-1, with D perhaps TRBD1 (5 bases). Trimming took 2 bases from V and 4 from J, leaving 15 bases between them. CDR1 SGHRS and CDR2 YFSETQ come from the germline V gene. This CDR3 has 15 residues. The CDR3 protein is CASSFQGLTSTEAFF. The CDR3 bases are TGCGCCAGCAGCTTTCAGGGACTAACCAGCACTGAAGCTTTCTTT.

This clone was observed a few times. For the CDR3, the DNA is TGTGCCAGCAGTATCCCAGGGGTTGGTGTCGGCTACACCTTC. It specifies CASSIPGVGVGYTF. The J gene is TRBJ1-2, the V gene TRBV6-1; TRBD1 might be the D (6 bases). Trimming took 5 bases from V and 8 from J, leaving 18 bases between them. Germline assignment: CDR1 MNHNS and CDR2 SASEGT. CDR3 size: 14 residues.

The V call is TRBV15, the J call TRBJ2-7; 8 bases line up with TRBD2. This CDR3 contains 15 residues. Germline-derived CDR1 and CDR2 are LNHNV and YYDKDF (reference sequence). V gave up 0 bases and J gave up 2 bases; unmatched junction bases: 3. The chain's CDR3 is CATSREVAGTYEQYF. The CDR3, as DNA: TGTGCCACCAGCAGAGAGGTAGCGGGGACCTACGAGCAGTACTTC.

By proportion, this clone is medium-sized (0.01 to 0.1%). The CDR3 sequence is CASSPRTAALGEQFF. In DNA, the CDR3 is TGTGCCAGCAGCCCCAGGACTGCCGCCTTAGGGGAGCAGTTCTTC. The genes are TRBV7-9 and TRBJ2-1; maybe TRBD2 (5 bases). The CDR3 extends over 15 amino acids. V was trimmed by 5 bases and J by 10 bases, leaving 21 bases between them. Germline-derived CDR1 and CDR2 are SEHNR and FQNEAQ (reference sequence).

The V gene is TRBV10-3, the J gene TRBJ2-1; a weak D match, TRBD2 (6 bases). From germline, CDR1 is ENHRY and CDR2 SYGVKD. This CDR3 comprises 15 residues. Trimming shortened V by 5 bases and J by 0 bases, and 11 bases separated the two germline ends. The CDR3 DNA sequence: TGTGCCATCAGTCCTAGCGAAAGCTCCTACAATGAGCAGTTCTTC. This encodes CAISPSESSYNEQFF.

The V call is TRBV4-1, the J call TRBJ2-2; 11 bases map to TRBD2. The CDR3 has 19 residues. CDR1 is MGHRA, CDR2 YSYEKL, per germline. With 0 bases clipped from V and 3 bases from J, the junction kept 9 bases outside the gene matches. The CDR3 region is CASSQDVGSGRVYTGELFF. The CDR3 DNA is TGCGCCAGCAGCCAAGATGTGGGTAGCGGGAGGGTATACACCGGGGAGCTGTTTTTT.

The gene calls are TRBV5-1 and TRBJ1-1; TRBD1 aligns across 8 bases. V lost 6 bases and J lost 5; bases outside the gene matches: 9. The CDR3 loop spans 14 amino acids. Germline V CDR1 and CDR2: SGHRS, YFSETQ. As DNA, the CDR3 is TGCGCCAGCACTAGAACCCAGGGGGCGACTGAAGCTTTCTTT. Residues: CASTRTQGATEAFF.

V and J are TRBV6-5 and TRBJ1-2; D is uncertain. V was shortened by 0 bases and J by 4 bases, with 12 bases between the two germline ends. Germline loops: CDR1 MNHEY, CDR2 SVGAGI. CDR3 size: 15 residues. CDR3 nucleotide sequence: TGTGCCAGCAGTTACTCGGGCCTAGCGGGCTATGGCTACACCTTC. Its protein is CASSYSGLAGYGYTF.

The chain recombines TRBV11-2 with TRBJ2-7, with 9 bases fitting TRBD1. CDR3 length: 15 residues. The J segment lost 3 bases and the V segment lost 4 bases, leaving 7 bases of the junction unmatched. CDR1 is SGHAT and CDR2 is FQNNGV in the germline V gene. In nucleotides, the CDR3 is TGTGCCAGCAGCTCCCGGGACAGGGCGGTCTACGAGCAGTACTTC. Protein product: CASSSRDRAVYEQYF.

The CDR3 DNA reads as TGTGCCAACCCAATCCCGGGGACAGGGTGGTCCTACGAGCAGTACTTC. Residues: CANPIPGTGWSYEQYF. V usage is TRBV5-4 and J usage is TRBJ2-7; 9 bases are a match to TRBD1. Germline V lookup: CDR1 SGHNT, CDR2 YYREEE (reference sequence). Germline trimming cut 9 bases from V and 1 base from J; bases unmatched to any gene: 14. The CDR3 runs to 16 residues.

The chain carries TRBV11-2 and TRBJ2-5; no definite D call. Germline lookup yields CDR1 SGHAT and CDR2 FQNNGV. There are 14 residues in the CDR3. V lost 0 bases to trimming and J lost 3 bases, with 8 bases between them. The DNA of the CDR3 is TGTGCCAGCAGCTTAGAGGTCAGAAAAGAGACCCAGTACTTC. This gives the protein CASSLEVRKETQYF.

This clone was detected a few times. This rearrangement joins TRBV4-1 to TRBJ2-4; 8 bases are a match to TRBD1. The V gene's germline CDR1 is MGHRA and CDR2 YSYEKL. J was trimmed by 12 bases and V by 2 bases; bases with no gene match: 6. This CDR3 spans 13 amino acids. The CDR3 DNA follows: TGCGCCAGCAGCCAACCAGGGACAGGCAATCAGTACTTC. It encodes CASSQPGTGNQYF.

V is TRBV10-1 and J is TRBJ2-1; 8 nucleotides agree with TRBD1. The V gene's germline CDR1 is WNHNN and CDR2 SYGVQD (reference sequence). The J segment lost 0 bases and the V segment lost 4 bases, leaving 8 bases of the junction unmatched. CDR3 length: 17 residues. The CDR3 protein is CASSAGQDPSSYNEQFF. DNA for the CDR3: TGCGCCAGCAGTGCGGGACAGGACCCGAGCTCCTACAATGAGCAGTTCTTC.

The chain combines TRBV5-1 with TRBJ1-2; D not resolved. The germline V gene has CDR1 SGHRS and CDR2 YFSETQ. The CDR3 is 13 amino acids. V dropped 5 bases and J dropped 2 bases, with 10 bases sitting between them. The CDR3 nucleotides read TGCGCCAGCAGGACCGGGAACAACTATGGCTACACCTTC. As protein: CASRTGNNYGYTF.

V gene TRBV9 combines with J gene TRBJ2-1; TRBD2 is a possible D gene (6 bases). The ends were cut back, 0 bases at V and 1 base at J, with 14 bases in the middle. The germline V gene has CDR1 SGDLS and CDR2 YYNGEE. The CDR3 totals 17 residues. CDR3 sequence reads: CASSVEAGLGSYNEQFF. CDR3 sequence (DNA): TGTGCCAGCAGCGTAGAGGCGGGGCTGGGGTCCTACAATGAGCAGTTCTTC. Looking up the rest from reference TRBV9 and TRBJ2-1 gives the full variable domain: DSGVTQTPKHLITATGQRVTLRCSPRSGDLSVYWYQQSLDQGLQFLIQYYNGEERAKGNILERFSAQQFPDLHSELNLSSLELGDSALYFCASSVEAGLGSYNEQFFGPGTRLTVL.

Note on this clone: One end of the junction varies from germline; a read error may be responsible. The chain links TRBV6-5 to TRBJ1-1; 8 bases are a match to TRBD1. CDR1 and CDR2 (germline): MNHEY, SVGAGI. The CDR3 covers 13 residues. The CDR3 spells CASSTTTGANGGF. For the CDR3, the DNA is TGTGCCAGCAGTACCACGACAGGGGCAAACGGCGGCTTT.

The chain joins TRBV19 to TRBJ1-5; the match to TRBD1 covers 7 bases. Germline V gene data show CDR1 as LNHDA and CDR2 as SQIVND (reference sequence). The CDR3 sequence is 14 residues long. The ends lost 1 base at V and 5 bases at J; junction bases unmatched: 2. Here the CDR3 reads CASSIGTGYQPQHF. Written as DNA, the CDR3 is TGTGCCAGTAGTATAGGGACAGGCTATCAGCCCCAGCATTTT.

The genes are TRBV19 and TRBJ2-1, with a possible D match to TRBD2 (5 bases). Germline V gene sequence: CDR1 LNHDA, CDR2 SQIVND (reference sequence). Trimming shortened V by 6 bases and J by 4 bases, and 10 bases separated the two germline ends. The CDR3 is 13 amino acids. CDR3 coding DNA: TGTGCCAGTAGAAGCGGCCAATACAATGAGCAGTTCTTC. It codes for CASRSGQYNEQFF.

This clone was detected a few times. The chain is built from TRBV7-9 and TRBJ1-4; D is possibly TRBD1 (5 bases). In germline, CDR1 is SEHNR, CDR2 FQNEAQ (reference sequence). Trimming cost V 1 base and J 5 bases, with 11 bases left between them. CDR3 size: 15 residues. Written as DNA, the CDR3 is TGTGCCAGCAGCTTAGGAGGGGCACGCAATGAAAAACTGTTTTTT. It is translated as CASSLGGARNEKLFF.

This clone was counted a few times. The genes are TRBV6-6 and TRBJ2-3, with TRBD2 matching 7 bases. The germline V gene encodes CDR1 MNHNY and CDR2 SVGAGI (reference sequence). The CDR3 is made up of 12 amino acids. V gave up 6 bases and J gave up 3 bases; unmatched junction bases: 0. CDR3 DNA sequence: TGTGCCAGCAGGGGGGGGACAGATACGCAGTATTTT. Protein: CASRGGTDTQYF.